The T cell receptor beta chain described here comes from a study of cytomegalovirus exposure and HLA in healthy donors. Broader study findings: Trimming of TCR beta V- and J-genes showed a link, identified in a later analysis, to a missense DCLRE1C variant. Later work showed greater clonal expansion in HLA-associated TCR beta chains than in equally common others. A later analysis appeared to link common viral pathogens to several of the most significant clusters.

This PCR relied on a set of 60 Vbeta primers and 13 Jbeta primers. The method was immunoSEQ multiplex PCR; TCRdb's version includes in-frame clones alone and lacks a portion of them. The repertoire holds 150,000 to 180,000 clones, 80% seen once, with about 13% in the top ten. Comment on this clone: Its antigen remains unidentified. An end of the junction does not agree with germline; a read error may underlie this. This CDR3 is also generated by other DNA sequences in the sample.

Germline V gene sequence: CDR1 SGHTA, CDR2 FQGTGA. The CDR3 extends over 14 amino acids. Sample: PBMCs. This clonotype was sampled from a man in his thirties or forties in good health and CMV-seropositive. The chain joins TRBV7-3 to TRBJ2-3; tentative D call: TRBD2 (6 bases). The DNA of the CDR3 is TGCGCCAGCAGCTTGACCGGGGGAGTGGATACGCAGTATTTT. Protein product: CASSLTGGVDTQYF.